The 29 T cell receptor beta chains reported below all come from one sample, sequenced in a study of blood T cell repertoires in COVID-19. Using immunoSEQ multiplex PCR, the repertoire was profiled, and TCRdb retains in-frame clones only, with some absent. This table has approximately 150,000 clones, about nine tenths appearing once. Sequencing used peripheral blood. The receptors shown here come from a woman aged 60-75 years with active or convalescent COVID-19.

J is TRBJ1-1 and V is TRBV12-5, with 9 bases that match TRBD1. This CDR3 comprises 18 residues. The V and J ends lost 1 base and 3 bases, in that order; junction bases with no gene match: 12. Germline V CDR1 and CDR2: LGHNT, FRNRAP. The chain's CDR3 is CASGLAPKTDRGDTEAFF. CDR3 nucleotides: TGTGCTAGTGGTTTGGCCCCCAAAACGGACAGGGGTGACACTGAAGCTTTCTTT.

There are a few counts of this clone. This chain joins TRBV13 and TRBJ1-1, with D uncertain. Trimming took 2 bases from V and 1 from J, leaving 5 bases between them. There are 13 residues in the CDR3. The V gene's germline CDR1 is PRHDT and CDR2 FYEKMQ (reference sequence). For the CDR3, the DNA is TGTGCCAGCAGCTTACGGAGGAACACTGAAGCTTTCTTT. Its protein product is CASSLRRNTEAFF. The full variable domain, rest sourced from reference TRBV13 and TRBJ1-1, is AAGVIQSPRHLIKEKRETATLKCYPIPRHDTVYWYQQGPGQDPQFLISFYEKMQSDKGSIPDRFSAQQFSDYHSELNMSSLELGDSALYFCASSLRRNTEAFFGQGTRLTVV.

The V and J genes are TRBV30 and TRBJ1-2; 9 positions match TRBD1. The CDR3 runs to 16 residues. The V gene end was trimmed by 4 bases and the J gene end by 3 bases; junction bases not matched to a gene: 12. Germline CDR1 reads GTSNPN; CDR2 reads SVGIG (reference sequence). The CDR3 DNA follows: TGTGCCTGGAACCCGGGAACCGGGACAGGGCACTATGGCTACACCTTC. Its translation: CAWNPGTGTGHYGYTF.

This chain connects TRBV3-1 (or the pseudogene TRBV3-2) to TRBJ2-1, with D possibly TRBD2 on 5 matching bases. The CDR3 totals 13 residues. V lost 0 bases and J 8 bases, leaving 8 bases between the germline ends. Germline-derived CDR1 and CDR2 are LGHDT and YNNKEL (reference sequence). The CDR3: CASSQDDGDEQFF. The CDR3 coding sequence is TGTGCCAGCAGCCAAGATGACGGGGATGAGCAGTTCTTC.

A word on this clone: The sample carries other DNA sequences with the same CDR3. The rearrangement uses TRBV9 and TRBJ1-2, with 12 bases identical to TRBD1. Trimming at V came to 2 bases and at J to 4 bases, leaving 0 bases not matched to a gene. The germline V gene encodes CDR1 SGDLS and CDR2 YYNGEE. The length of the CDR3 is 14 residues. This CDR3 reads CASSVGQGAYGYTF. In nucleotides, the CDR3 is TGTGCCAGCAGCGTGGGACAGGGGGCCTATGGCTACACCTTC.

The chain combines TRBV30 with TRBJ2-1, with D perhaps TRBD2 (5 bases). Germline V lookup: CDR1 GTSNPN, CDR2 SVGIG (reference sequence). This CDR3 contains 13 residues. The germline V and J ends were trimmed by 4 bases and 4 bases, with 11 bases remaining between them. DNA of the CDR3: TGTGCCTGGACTGGACTTATTTACAATGAGCAGTTCTTC. This sequence encodes CAWTGLIYNEQFF.

This clone is a singleton in its sample. The rearrangement joins TRBV2 to TRBJ1-5; weak D call: TRBD1 (5 bases). CDR1 SNHLY and CDR2 FYNNEI come from the germline V gene. V was trimmed by 5 bases and J by 1 base, leaving 9 bases between them. The CDR3 length is 14 residues. The CDR3 sequence is CASSQQASNQPQHF. The CDR3 DNA sequence: TGTGCCAGCAGTCAACAGGCAAGCAATCAGCCCCAGCATTTT. Supplemented by reference TRBV2 and TRBJ1-5, the full variable domain reads EPEVTQTPSHQVTQMGQEVILRCVPISNHLYFYWYRQILGQKVEFLVSFYNNEISEKSEIFDDQFSVERPDGSNFTLKIRSTKLEDSAMYFCASSQQASNQPQHFGDGTRLSIL.

The chain combines TRBV6-6 with TRBJ2-7, with D perhaps TRBD1 (6 bases). The ends were cut back, 0 bases at V and 7 bases at J, with 13 bases in the middle. Germline values: CDR1 MNHNY, CDR2 SVGAGI (reference sequence). The CDR3 is 14 residues long. CDR3: CASSYSGGLEEQYF. Here the CDR3 DNA reads TGTGCCAGCAGTTACTCAGGGGGTTTGGAGGAGCAGTACTTC.

The rearrangement uses TRBV7-9 and TRBJ1-1, with D hard to call. The CDR3 has 16 residues. V shed 0 bases and J shed 1 base, with 12 bases lying between them. Germline V gene lookup returns CDR1 SEHNR and CDR2 FQNEAQ (reference sequence). CDR3 protein: CASSLAASTANTEAFF. For the CDR3, the DNA is TGTGCCAGCAGCTTAGCGGCGTCCACAGCGAACACTGAAGCTTTCTTT.

The chain links TRBV7-8 to TRBJ2-2, with D maybe TRBD2 (6 bases). Germline V CDR1 and CDR2: SGHVS, FQNEAQ. The CDR3 runs to 16 residues. Between the trimmed V and J ends, which lost 2 bases and 2 bases, there was a span of 12 bases. The CDR3 loop is CASSLFSGTNTGELFF. CDR3 coding DNA: TGTGCCAGCAGCTTATTCTCGGGGACTAACACCGGGGAGCTGTTTTTT.

In its sample, this clone was seen once. This specimen includes other DNA sequences encoding the same CDR3. The V gene is TRBV7-2, the J gene TRBJ1-1, with D possibly matching TRBD1 (6 bases). This CDR3 comprises 14 residues. Germline lookup yields CDR1 SGHTA and CDR2 FQGNSA. Trimming shortened V by 5 bases and J by 5 bases, and 15 bases separated the two germline ends. The CDR3 here is CASSPQGRRTEAFF. DNA of the CDR3: TGTGCCAGCAGCCCCCAGGGGCGGAGAACTGAAGCTTTCTTT.

This rearrangement joins TRBV3-1 (or the pseudogene TRBV3-2) to TRBJ1-1; D is unresolved. The CDR3 covers 14 residues. In germline, CDR1 is LGHDT, CDR2 YNNKEL (reference sequence). The V and J ends lost 1 base and 0 bases respectively, with 6 bases between them. As DNA, the CDR3 is TGTGCCAGCAGCCAAGGCAACTTGAACACTGAAGCTTTCTTT. Encoded protein: CASSQGNLNTEAFF.

The chain couples TRBV18 to TRBJ1-4, with 9 bases fitting TRBD1. V gave up 6 bases and J gave up 7 bases; unmatched junction bases: 9. Per germline, CDR1 KGHSH and CDR2 LQKENI. CDR3 length: 15 amino acids. The CDR3 sequence is CASSSGTGGFEKLFF. CDR3 bases: TGTGCCAGCTCGTCCGGCACAGGGGGCTTTGAAAAACTGTTTTTT.

The chain combines TRBV19 with TRBJ2-7, with 9 bases fitting TRBD1. Germline CDR1 is LNHDA and CDR2 is SQIVND (reference sequence). This CDR3 spans 14 amino acids. V lost 5 bases to trimming and J lost 6 bases; unmatched junction nucleotides: 8. The CDR3 loop reads CASSLSGTGREQYF. CDR3 bases: TGTGCCAGTAGTCTATCCGGGACAGGGCGCGAGCAGTACTTC.

The chain couples TRBV4-3 to TRBJ1-1, with a weak D call TRBD1 (6 bases). Per germline, CDR1 LGHNA and CDR2 YSLEER. The CDR3 has 14 residues. V was clipped by 6 bases and J by 4 bases, with 15 bases between them. CDR3 loop: CASSWTALGTEAFF. For the CDR3, the DNA is TGCGCCAGCAGTTGGACAGCCTTGGGCACTGAAGCTTTCTTT.

Here the CDR3 reads CASSEAPGGGGYGYTF. The CDR3 coding sequence is TGTGCCAGCAGTGAAGCCCCAGGGGGCGGGGGCTATGGCTACACCTTC. The chain recombines TRBV6-1 with TRBJ1-2; 8 positions agree with TRBD1. After removal of 0 bases from V and 4 bases from J, the junction contained 7 bases not matched to a gene. The germline CDR1 and CDR2 sequences are MNHNS and SASEGT. The CDR3 runs to 16 residues.

The chain has TRBV6-4 and TRBJ2-5; D is undetermined. Germline V CDR1 and CDR2: MRHNA, SNTAGT. V lost 1 base, J lost 2 bases, and 11 bases lay in between. The CDR3 length is 15 residues. In nucleotides, the CDR3 is TGTGCCAGCAGTGACTTGACGACATATCAAGAGACCCAGTACTTC. This sequence encodes CASSDLTTYQETQYF.

V usage is TRBV18 and J usage is TRBJ2-5, with D possibly being TRBD1 (7 bases). CDR3 length equals 15 residues. The germline CDR1 and CDR2 sequences are KGHSH and LQKENI. The V gene lost 6 bases and the J gene lost 5 bases, with 19 bases spanning the gap. CDR3 coding DNA: TGTGCCAGCTCCCGCCAGGGGGGCCGGGAGGAGACCCAGTACTTC. It specifies CASSRQGGREETQYF.

The chain has TRBV27 and TRBJ1-5; possibly TRBD1 for D (5 bases). V gave up 0 bases and J gave up 6 bases, with 9 bases separating them. The CDR3 covers 14 residues. CDR1 and CDR2 (germline): MNHEY, SMNVEV (reference sequence). The CDR3 DNA sequence: TGTGCCAGCAGTTTATCCAGGGCAGGTCAGCCCCAGCATTTT. The encoded protein is CASSLSRAGQPQHF.

The chain employs TRBV7-2 and TRBJ1-2, with TRBD1 matching 9 bases. Germline CDR1 is SGHTA and CDR2 is FQGNSA. CDR3 length: 14 amino acids. V was clipped by 5 bases and J by 3 bases; unmatched bases: 4. The CDR3 DNA reads TGTGCCAGCAGCCCCGGACAGGGGTACTATGGCTACACCTTC. As protein: CASSPGQGYYGYTF.

CDR3 residues: CASSLSTGQGKVRNEAFF. CDR3 nucleotides: TGTGCCAGCAGCTTATCGACGGGACAGGGGAAGGTCCGAAATGAAGCTTTCTTT. The chain couples TRBV11-2 to TRBJ1-1, with 10 bases matching TRBD1. The CDR3 covers 18 residues. Trimming removed 2 bases from V and 7 bases from J; junction bases left unmatched: 16. The germline V gene encodes CDR1 SGHAT and CDR2 FQNNGV.

This clone was recorded a few times. This specimen includes other DNA sequences encoding the same CDR3. The rearrangement uses TRBV18 and TRBJ1-3; 11 bases agree with TRBD1. The CDR3 is 16 residues long. Trimming took 3 bases from V and 0 from J; bases not matched to a gene: 1. The germline CDR1 and CDR2 sequences are KGHSH and LQKENI. DNA for the CDR3: TGTGCCAGCTCACCGGGACAGGGGGGCTCTGGAAACACCATATATTTT. Its translation: CASSPGQGGSGNTIYF.

The genes are TRBV7-2 and TRBJ1-2; D possibly corresponds to TRBD1 (5 bases). This CDR3 comprises 17 residues. The V and J ends lost 8 bases and 4 bases respectively, with 26 bases between them. CDR1 and CDR2 from the germline V gene are SGHTA and FQGNSA. The CDR3 region has the DNA TGTGCCAGCCCATCCCCCCGGCAGGGACTAAGTAGCTATGGCTACACCTTC. Amino acid sequence: CASPSPRQGLSSYGYTF.

V and J are TRBV30 and TRBJ2-5; D uncertain. V was clipped by 1 base and J by 10 bases, with 13 bases between them. Germline loops: CDR1 GTSNPN, CDR2 SVGIG (reference sequence). The CDR3 has 12 amino acids. In nucleotides, the CDR3 is TGTGCCTGGAGTGCCCCGCCGGTGAGCCAGTACTTC. As protein: CAWSAPPVSQYF.

The chain uses TRBV6-6 and TRBJ1-1; weak D call: TRBD1 (6 bases). CDR1 MNHNY and CDR2 SVGAGI come from the germline V gene (reference sequence). This CDR3 has 14 amino acids. V was pared by 4 bases and J by 8 bases, with 17 bases between. CDR3 sequence reads: CASSFSGTKTEAFF. CDR3 in DNA: TGTGCCAGCAGTTTCTCCGGGACAAAAACGGAAGCTTTCTTT.

The genes are TRBV7-9 and TRBJ1-1; 7 bases match TRBD1. CDR1 is SEHNR and CDR2 is FQNEAQ in the germline V gene (reference sequence). With V trimmed by 5 bases and J by 1 base, 10 bases remained unmatched. CDR3 size: 16 residues. CDR3 residues: CASSPNWWTGNTEAFF. CDR3 sequence (DNA): TGTGCCAGCAGCCCGAATTGGTGGACAGGGAACACTGAAGCTTTCTTT.

The chain combines TRBV13 with TRBJ2-3; possible D gene TRBD2, 5 bases. Trimming took 5 bases from V and 1 from J, leaving 19 bases between them. CDR1 PRHDT and CDR2 FYEKMQ come from the germline V gene (reference sequence). The CDR3 spans 17 residues. The chain's CDR3 is CASSLLTYLGGTDTQYF. CDR3 DNA sequence: TGTGCCAGCAGCCTCCTCACCTACCTCGGGGGCACAGATACGCAGTATTTT.

The chain carries TRBV12-3 or TRBV12-4 and TRBJ1-2, with D uncertain. With 6 bases removed from V and 7 bases from J, the gap between germline ends came to 15 bases. The CDR3 totals 13 residues. The CDR3 nucleotides are TGTGCCAGCAGCCCAGGCTCAGCCGGTGGCTACACCTTC. Its protein product is CASSPGSAGGYTF.

The chain carries TRBV6-2 or TRBV6-3 and TRBJ2-7, with 7 positions matching TRBD1. CDR3 length: 13 amino acids. Trimming cost V 6 bases and J 4 bases; bases outside gene matches: 6. Germline V gene lookup returns CDR1 MNHEY and CDR2 SVGEGT. The CDR3: CASSLTGRYEQYF. As DNA, the CDR3 is TGTGCCAGCAGCTTGACAGGGCGATACGAGCAGTACTTC.